The 9 T cell receptor beta chains presented below share a single source sample, sequenced in a study of T cell clonotyping in hematopoietic cell transplantation. Noted time point: recipient sample about 28 days before transplant, after cytoreduction. Measured with immunoSEQ multiplex PCR; TCRdb has only the in-frame clones, and not every one. Of 35,000 to 45,000 clones listed, roughly 96% are singletons. The sample was peripheral blood mononuclear cells, taken before stem cell transplant. Receptors originate from a man aged 40-55 years with chronic myeloid leukemia. Some clones in this sample may be carry-over from other donors' samples.

The chain couples TRBV10-3 to TRBJ1-2; D not resolved. Trimming removed 6 bases from V and 0 bases from J, with 8 bases in between. This CDR3 spans 13 amino acids. Per the germline V gene, CDR1 is ENHRY and CDR2 is SYGVKD. The CDR3 region is CAISLLANYGYTF. The CDR3 region has the DNA TGTGCCATCAGCCTCCTAGCTAACTATGGCTACACCTTC.

This chain uses TRBV6-1 with TRBJ1-4; maybe TRBD1 (6 bases). Between the trimmed V and J ends, which lost 0 bases and 8 bases, there was a span of 7 bases. Germline CDR1 and CDR2: MNHNS and SASEGT. The CDR3 consists of 13 residues. CDR3 bases: TGTGCCAGCAGTGAAGCGCAGGGGGAAAAACTGTTTTTT. Protein product: CASSEAQGEKLFF.

The genes are TRBV10-3 and TRBJ1-3; TRBD1 might be the D (5 bases). V was shortened by 3 bases and J by 0 bases, with 9 bases between the two germline ends. CDR1 and CDR2 (germline): ENHRY, SYGVKD. The CDR3 has 15 residues. As DNA, the CDR3 is TGTGCCATCAGTGATGGGGGTATCTCTGGAAACACCATATATTTT. Its protein product is CAISDGGISGNTIYF.

The gene calls are TRBV5-1 and TRBJ2-5; D might be TRBD2 (6 bases). V was shortened by 4 bases and J by 2 bases, with 15 bases between the two germline ends. Germline CDR1 reads SGHRS; CDR2 reads YFSETQ. The CDR3 totals 15 residues. The CDR3 nucleotides read TGCGCCAGCAGCCCGATGGGGGGTCGGCAAGAGACCCAGTACTTC. It is translated as CASSPMGGRQETQYF.

The gene calls are TRBV9 and TRBJ1-1; possible D gene TRBD1, 5 bases. Germline V gene data show CDR1 as SGDLS and CDR2 as YYNGEE. The ends were cut back, 3 bases at V and 0 bases at J, with 12 bases in the middle. The CDR3 contains 15 residues. The CDR3: CASSAGGPMNTEAFF. DNA of the CDR3: TGTGCCAGCAGCGCTGGGGGACCCATGAACACTGAAGCTTTCTTT.

The V call is TRBV6-6, the J call TRBJ1-4; D gene unclear. The germline CDR1 and CDR2 sequences are MNHNY and SVGAGI (reference sequence). The CDR3 runs 16 residues. V lost 6 bases to trimming and J lost 2 bases, with 16 bases between them. The CDR3 here is CASSLIASTTNEKLFF. The CDR3 coding sequence is TGTGCCAGCAGCCTAATCGCAAGCACGACTAATGAAAAACTGTTTTTT.

The V and J genes are TRBV9 and TRBJ2-7; no clear D. Trimming removed 5 bases from V and 2 bases from J, with 17 bases in between. Germline-derived CDR1 and CDR2 are SGDLS and YYNGEE. There are 15 residues in the CDR3. For the CDR3, the DNA is TGTGCCAGCAGTTACTTACCGACTTCTCCCTACGAGCAGTACTTC. Protein sequence: CASSYLPTSPYEQYF.

The V and J genes are TRBV2 and TRBJ1-2, with D maybe TRBD1 (6 bases). Germline-derived CDR1 and CDR2 are SNHLY and FYNNEI. The CDR3 is 14 amino acids. Trimming cost V 6 bases and J 0 bases, with 11 bases left between them. The CDR3 nucleotides are TGTGCCAGCAGCTTGGACAGAACTAACTATGGCTACACCTTC. It translates to CASSLDRTNYGYTF.

The chain uses TRBV4-1 and TRBJ2-5; no clear D. Trimming cost V 0 bases and J 0 bases, with 11 bases left between them. There are 16 residues in the CDR3. Per the germline V gene, CDR1 is MGHRA and CDR2 is YSYEKL. CDR3 sequence: CASSQDVSLYQETQYF. The CDR3 DNA follows: TGCGCCAGCAGCCAAGATGTTTCCCTGTACCAAGAGACCCAGTACTTC.